A selection of T cell receptor beta chains follows, all from one sample in a study of shared clonotypes between healthy human individuals. Clones were read by immunoSEQ multiplex PCR, and TCRdb kept only the in-frame ones, dropping some. The sample gives millions of clones, 85% to 95% of which show up once; around 0.13% is in the top ten. The sequenced sample was naive CD4+ T cells sorted from blood. The receptor source for this set is a man aged 18 to 30 in good health. The CDR3 runs from the conserved cysteine through the conserved F or W.

CDR3aa: CASSSGVWSYNEQFF
v_gene: TRBV27
len: 15

CDR3aa: CASSDEAVSYEQYF
v_gene: TRBV18
len: 14

CDR3aa: CASSPLGEPSTDTQYF
v_gene: TRBV18
len: 16

CDR3aa: CASSAQDRGSHEQYF
v_gene: TRBV9
len: 15

CDR3aa: CASSPSGGRYQETQYF
v_gene: TRBV18
len: 16

CDR3aa: CANPGQTQKRGETQYF
v_gene: TRBV4-3
len: 16

CDR3aa: CASSRGEAARSSYEQYF
v_gene: TRBV18
len: 17

CDR3aa: CSVGAGSAETQYF
v_gene: TRBV29-1
len: 13

CDR3aa: CASSGSGSLSYEQYF
v_gene: TRBV10-2
len: 15

CDR3aa: CASSEAGTGIEQYF
v_gene: TRBV6-1
len: 14

CDR3aa: CASIPLAGAPDTQYF
v_gene: TRBV2
len: 15

CDR3aa: CASSVAGGTGELFF
v_gene: TRBV6-4
len: 14

CDR3aa: CASSAGLSSSYEQYF
v_gene: TRBV28
len: 15

CDR3aa: CASSLEGTSGTYNEQFF
v_gene: TRBV5-1
len: 17

CDR3aa: CASSQVGGPAYEQYF
v_gene: TRBV14
len: 15

CDR3aa: CASRGQGETGELFF
v_gene: TRBV5-1
len: 14

CDR3aa: CASSVVRGQGRQYF
v_gene: TRBV6-4
len: 14

CDR3aa: CASSVGTGWETQYF
v_gene: TRBV9
len: 14

CDR3aa: CAWSPPGLATYNEQFF
v_gene: TRBV30
len: 16

CDR3aa: CASSSKITSGGGFTTF
v_gene: TRBV5-6
len: 16

CDR3aa: CASSYNRGGTDTQYF
v_gene: TRBV6-6
len: 15

CDR3aa: CASSLEVSGRGIHMQYF
v_gene: TRBV7-2
len: 17

CDR3aa: CASSHLLGTSGYEQYF
v_gene: TRBV27
len: 16

CDR3aa: CASSASFGQGGRNSYEQYF
v_gene: TRBV27
len: 19

CDR3aa: CASRHISGFLSPLHF
v_gene: TRBV6-5
len: 15

CDR3aa: CASSPPVGEDGELFF
v_gene: TRBV18
len: 15

CDR3aa: CASSRPQDNSPLHF
v_gene: TRBV18
len: 14

CDR3aa: CATSRDDQGGNEQFF
v_gene: TRBV15
len: 15

CDR3aa: CASSLGLGDGYTF
v_gene: TRBV7-2
len: 13

CDR3aa: CSVRDPYEQYF
v_gene: TRBV20-1
len: 11

CDR3aa: CASSQIRGISGANVLTF
v_gene: TRBV4-1
len: 17

CDR3aa: CAISEPPGRNTYEQYF
v_gene: TRBV10-3
len: 16

CDR3aa: CASSSQGNEQYF
v_gene: TRBV18
len: 12

CDR3aa: CASSLGGQGIQESTQYF
v_gene: TRBV5-1
len: 17

CDR3aa: CASFPGQGAFQPQHF
v_gene: TRBV19
len: 15

CDR3aa: CAWSDPGLAGPPSYNEQFF
v_gene: TRBV30
len: 19

CDR3aa: CASSTRLAAYNEQFF
v_gene: TRBV9
len: 15

CDR3aa: CASSPRQGAVDEQYF
v_gene: TRBV27
len: 15

CDR3aa: CASSLDKTGQSNQPQHF
v_gene: TRBV5-1
len: 17

CDR3aa: CASPSGEETQYF
v_gene: TRBV6-7
len: 12

CDR3aa: CASSTYRGNQPQHF
v_gene: TRBV27
len: 14

CDR3aa: CATTGEVYGYTF
v_gene: TRBV2
len: 12

CDR3aa: CASSKGLAGGLEQYF
v_gene: TRBV28
len: 15

CDR3aa: CASSQTGTGNNEQFF
v_gene: TRBV5-1
len: 15

CDR3aa: CAWSVGQSYEQYF
v_gene: TRBV30
len: 13

CDR3aa: CASILGGGPNYGYTF
v_gene: TRBV6-6
len: 15

CDR3aa: CASSSGTQSSYEQYF
v_gene: TRBV5-1
len: 15

CDR3aa: CASTQDGNTEAFF
v_gene: TRBV5-6
len: 13

CDR3aa: CASSLNRGSSGNTIYF
v_gene: TRBV5-4
len: 16

CDR3aa: CASSQGAAGGYTF
v_gene: TRBV4-3
len: 13

CDR3aa: CASSQGLAGGLDEQFF
v_gene: TRBV4-3
len: 16

CDR3aa: CASRSLDRANQPQHF
v_gene: TRBV28
len: 15

CDR3aa: CASSLPGRSYEQYF
v_gene: TRBV7-2
len: 14

CDR3aa: CASSFLGQASYEQYF
v_gene: TRBV6-5
len: 15

CDR3aa: CAISFGQNTGELFF
v_gene: TRBV10-3
len: 14

CDR3aa: CASSESRGQRIYEQYF
v_gene: TRBV6-1
len: 16

CDR3aa: CASSWGTRIPEENSPLHF
v_gene: TRBV11-2
len: 18

CDR3aa: CASSTVTGNTIYF
v_gene: TRBV19
len: 13

CDR3aa: CASSVEGMNSPLHF
v_gene: TRBV10-1
len: 14